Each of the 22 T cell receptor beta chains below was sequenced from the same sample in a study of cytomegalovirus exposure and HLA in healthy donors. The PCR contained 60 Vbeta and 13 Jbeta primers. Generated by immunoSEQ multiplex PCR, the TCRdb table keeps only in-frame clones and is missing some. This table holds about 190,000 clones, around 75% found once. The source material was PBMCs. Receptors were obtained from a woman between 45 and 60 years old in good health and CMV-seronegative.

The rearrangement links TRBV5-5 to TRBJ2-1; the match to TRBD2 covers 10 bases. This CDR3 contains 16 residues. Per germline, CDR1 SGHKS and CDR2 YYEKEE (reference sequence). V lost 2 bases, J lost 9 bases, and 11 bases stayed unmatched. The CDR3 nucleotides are TGTGCCAGCAGCTTATCTAGCGGGGGAGAGTGGGGTGAGCAGTTCTTC. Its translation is CASSLSSGGEWGEQFF.

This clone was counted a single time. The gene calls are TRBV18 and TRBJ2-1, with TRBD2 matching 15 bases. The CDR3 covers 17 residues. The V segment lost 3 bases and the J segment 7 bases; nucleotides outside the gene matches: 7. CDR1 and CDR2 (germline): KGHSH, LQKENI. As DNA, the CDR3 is TGTGCCAGCTCACCCGGGACTAGCGGGGGGTTCTTGAATGAGCAGTTCTTC. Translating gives CASSPGTSGGFLNEQFF.

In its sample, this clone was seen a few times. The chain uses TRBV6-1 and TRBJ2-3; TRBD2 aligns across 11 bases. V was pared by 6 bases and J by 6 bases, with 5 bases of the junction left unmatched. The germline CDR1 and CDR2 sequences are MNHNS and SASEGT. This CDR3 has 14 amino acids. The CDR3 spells CASRAGTSGDTQYF. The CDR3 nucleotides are TGTGCCAGCAGGGCCGGGACTAGCGGTGATACGCAGTATTTT.

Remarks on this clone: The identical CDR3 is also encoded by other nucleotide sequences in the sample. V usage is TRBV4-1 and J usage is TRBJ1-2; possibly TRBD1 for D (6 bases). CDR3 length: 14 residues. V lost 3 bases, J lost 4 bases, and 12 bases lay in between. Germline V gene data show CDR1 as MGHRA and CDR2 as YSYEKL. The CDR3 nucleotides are TGCGCCAGCAGCCAGGATGACAGGAGCTATGGCTACACCTTC. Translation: CASSQDDRSYGYTF.

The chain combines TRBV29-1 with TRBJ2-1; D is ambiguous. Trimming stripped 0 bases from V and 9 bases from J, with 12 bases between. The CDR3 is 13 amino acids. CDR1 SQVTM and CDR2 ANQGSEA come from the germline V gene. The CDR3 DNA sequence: TGCAGCGTTGAAGAGTTGAGTCGGGTTGAGCAGTTCTTC. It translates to CSVEELSRVEQFF.

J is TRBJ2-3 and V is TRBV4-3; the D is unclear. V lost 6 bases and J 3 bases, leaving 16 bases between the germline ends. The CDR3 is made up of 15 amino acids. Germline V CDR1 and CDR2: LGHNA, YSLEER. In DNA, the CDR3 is TGCGCCAGCAGACCTAAGTTGGGCCGGACAGATACGCAGTATTTT. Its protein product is CASRPKLGRTDTQYF.

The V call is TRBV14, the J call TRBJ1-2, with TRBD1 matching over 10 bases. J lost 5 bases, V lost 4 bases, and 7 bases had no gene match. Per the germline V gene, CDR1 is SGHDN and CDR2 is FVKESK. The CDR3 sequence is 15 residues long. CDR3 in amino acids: CASSLPGQGSYGYTF. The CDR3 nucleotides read TGTGCCAGCAGCCTTCCGGGACAGGGGTCTTATGGCTACACCTTC. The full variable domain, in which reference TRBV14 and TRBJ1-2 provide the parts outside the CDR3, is EAGVTQFPSHSVIEKGQTVTLRCDPISGHDNLYWYRRVMGKEIKFLLHFVKESKQDESGMPNNRFLAERTGGTYSTLKVQPAELEDSGVYFCASSLPGQGSYGYTFGSGTRLTVV.

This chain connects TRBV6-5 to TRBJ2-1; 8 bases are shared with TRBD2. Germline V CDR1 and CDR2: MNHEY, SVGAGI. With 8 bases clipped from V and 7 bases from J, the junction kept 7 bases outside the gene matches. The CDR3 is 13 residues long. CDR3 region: CASALGRGNEQFF. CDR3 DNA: TGTGCCAGCGCACTCGGGAGGGGGAATGAGCAGTTCTTC.

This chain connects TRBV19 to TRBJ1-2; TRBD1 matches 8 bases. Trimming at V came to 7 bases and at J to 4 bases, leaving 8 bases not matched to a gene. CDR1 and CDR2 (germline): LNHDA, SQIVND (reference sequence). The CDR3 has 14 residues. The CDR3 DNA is TGTGCCAGTACCCCCCAGGGGGCAGGCTATGGCTACACCTTC. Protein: CASTPQGAGYGYTF.

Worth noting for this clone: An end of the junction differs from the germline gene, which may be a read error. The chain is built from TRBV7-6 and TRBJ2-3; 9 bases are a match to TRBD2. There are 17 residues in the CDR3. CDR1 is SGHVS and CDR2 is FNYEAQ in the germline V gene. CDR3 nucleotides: TGTGCCAGCAGCTTGTTCGGAGGAGGGACTAGCAAAGATACGCAGTATTTT. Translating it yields CASSLFGGGTSKDTQYF.

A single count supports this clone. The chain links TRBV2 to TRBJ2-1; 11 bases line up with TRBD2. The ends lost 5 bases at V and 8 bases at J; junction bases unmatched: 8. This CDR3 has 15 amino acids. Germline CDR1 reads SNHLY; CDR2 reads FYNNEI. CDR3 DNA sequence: TGTGCCAGCAGTCCCCTAGCGGGAGGTGGTGATGAGCAGTTCTTC. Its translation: CASSPLAGGGDEQFF.

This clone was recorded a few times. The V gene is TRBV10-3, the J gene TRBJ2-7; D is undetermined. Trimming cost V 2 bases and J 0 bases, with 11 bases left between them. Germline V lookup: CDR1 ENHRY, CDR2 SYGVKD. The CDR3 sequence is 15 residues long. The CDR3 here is CAISEPAASSYEQYF. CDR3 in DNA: TGTGCCATCAGTGAGCCGGCGGCTAGCTCCTACGAGCAGTACTTC.

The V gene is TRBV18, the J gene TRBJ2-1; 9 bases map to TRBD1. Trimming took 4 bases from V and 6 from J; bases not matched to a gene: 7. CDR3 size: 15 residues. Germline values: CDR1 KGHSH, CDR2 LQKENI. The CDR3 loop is CASSLRQGDGNEQFF. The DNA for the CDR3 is TGTGCCAGCTCACTACGACAGGGGGATGGCAATGAGCAGTTCTTC.

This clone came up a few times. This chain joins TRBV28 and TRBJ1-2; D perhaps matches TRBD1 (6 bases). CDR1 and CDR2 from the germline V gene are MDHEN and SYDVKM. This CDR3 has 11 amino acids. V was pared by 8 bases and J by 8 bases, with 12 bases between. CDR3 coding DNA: TGTGCCAGCGGCAGGGGAAAGGGCTACACCTTC. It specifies CASGRGKGYTF.

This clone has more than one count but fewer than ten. The CDR3 DNA follows: TGTGCCAGCAGATCCGACAGTACCCCGTCCTACGAGCAGTACTTC. Translating gives CASRSDSTPSYEQYF. J is TRBJ2-7 and V is TRBV2; D possibly corresponds to TRBD1 (5 bases). Germline CDR1 reads SNHLY; CDR2 reads FYNNEI. This CDR3 is built from 15 residues. V was clipped by 6 bases and J by 1 base, with 16 bases between them.

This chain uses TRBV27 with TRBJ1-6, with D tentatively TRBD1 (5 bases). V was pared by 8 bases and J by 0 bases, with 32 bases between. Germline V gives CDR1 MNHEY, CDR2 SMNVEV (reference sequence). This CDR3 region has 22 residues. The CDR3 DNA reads TGTGCCAGCCGACCACTCTCAATATTCGACAGTTACACGAGCTCCTATAATTCACCCCTCCACTTT. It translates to CASRPLSIFDSYTSSYNSPLHF.

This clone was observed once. The CDR3 sequence: CSVGPHEVTQYF. The DNA for the CDR3 is TGCAGCGTTGGGCCCCACGAGGTGACCCAGTACTTC. V and J are TRBV29-1 and TRBJ2-5; no firm D call. The V gene's germline CDR1 is SQVTM and CDR2 ANQGSEA. There are 12 residues in the CDR3. V lost 4 bases to trimming and J lost 7 bases, with 13 bases between them.

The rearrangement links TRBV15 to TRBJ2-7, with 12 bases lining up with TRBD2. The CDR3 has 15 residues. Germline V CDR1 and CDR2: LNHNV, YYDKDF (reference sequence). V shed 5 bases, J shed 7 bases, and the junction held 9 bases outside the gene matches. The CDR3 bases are TGTGCCACCAGCTCAAAACTAGCGGGAGGATATGAGCAGTACTTC. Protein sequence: CATSSKLAGGYEQYF.

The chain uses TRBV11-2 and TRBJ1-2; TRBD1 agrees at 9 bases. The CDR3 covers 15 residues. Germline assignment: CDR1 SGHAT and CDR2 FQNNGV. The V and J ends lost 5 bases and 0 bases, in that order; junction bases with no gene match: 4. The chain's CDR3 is CASSADRGTNYGYTF. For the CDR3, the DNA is TGTGCCAGCAGCGCCGACAGGGGGACTAACTATGGCTACACCTTC.

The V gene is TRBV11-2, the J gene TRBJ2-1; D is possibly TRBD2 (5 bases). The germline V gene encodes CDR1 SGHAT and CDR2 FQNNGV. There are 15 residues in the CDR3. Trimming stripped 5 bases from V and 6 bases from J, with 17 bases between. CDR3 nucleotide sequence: TGTGCCAGCAGCCCTACTAGTAGTGGGTTCAATGAGCAGTTCTTC. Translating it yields CASSPTSSGFNEQFF.

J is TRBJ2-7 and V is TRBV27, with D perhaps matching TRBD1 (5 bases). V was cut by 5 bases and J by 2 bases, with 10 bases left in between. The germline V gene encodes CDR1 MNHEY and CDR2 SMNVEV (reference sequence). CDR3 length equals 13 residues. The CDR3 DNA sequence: TGTGCCAGCAGTCCCACCAGGGCCTACGAGCAGTACTTC. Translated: CASSPTRAYEQYF.

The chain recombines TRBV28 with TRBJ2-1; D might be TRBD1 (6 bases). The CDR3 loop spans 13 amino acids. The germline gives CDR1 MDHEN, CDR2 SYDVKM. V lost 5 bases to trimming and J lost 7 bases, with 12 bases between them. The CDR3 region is CASSPGTLNEQFF. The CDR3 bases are TGTGCCAGCAGTCCCGGGACATTGAATGAGCAGTTCTTC.